The 14 T cell receptor beta chains below all came from one sample that was sequenced in a study of T-cell memory formation after mild COVID-19. TCRdb fed the 5' RACE reads into MiXCR, producing one record per CDR3 protein. The sample lists about 540,000 distinct CDR3 sequences; roughly 20% were seen once. Specimen: PBMCs or a T cell subset sorted from them (not recorded which). The receptors originated from an adult woman who had mild COVID-19 (a few samples of this study predate the infection). Cell type and time point are not known.

This clonotype was observed at least ten times. The V call is TRBV7-9, the J call TRBJ2-2; D may match TRBD1 or TRBD2 (5 bases each). V was trimmed by 5 bases and J by 4 bases, leaving 23 bases between them. The CDR3 loop spans 18 amino acids. CDR1 and CDR2 from the germline V gene are SEHNR and FQNEAQ (reference sequence). The CDR3 spells CASSRNFRDGGSTGELFF. CDR3 nucleotide sequence: TGTGCCAGCAGCCGGAACTTCCGGGACGGAGGAAGCACCGGGGAGCTGTTTTTT.

Only a few counts were recorded for this clonotype. The chain employs TRBV7-2 and TRBJ2-3; TRBD2 matches 9 bases. V dropped 2 bases and J dropped 1; count of bases not matched to a gene: 22. Germline V gives CDR1 SGHTA, CDR2 FQGNSA. The CDR3 length is 22 residues. CDR3 sequence reads: CASSLKGERGTATSGRTDTQYF. CDR3 nucleotide sequence: TGTGCCAGCAGCTTAAAAGGGGAACGCGGGACAGCTACTAGCGGGCGCACAGATACGCAGTATTTT. The variable domain in full, with the rest retrieved from reference TRBV7-2 and TRBJ2-3, is GAGVSQSPSNKVTEKGKDVELRCDPISGHTALYWYRQSLGQGLEFLIYFQGNSAPDKSGLPSDRFSAERTGGSVSTLTIQRTQQEDSAVYLCASSLKGERGTATSGRTDTQYFGPGTRLTVL.

The rearrangement joins TRBV6-5 to TRBJ2-1; 7 bases agree with TRBD1. CDR3 length: 14 amino acids. CDR1 MNHEY and CDR2 SVGAGI come from the germline V gene. V was pared by 6 bases and J by 3 bases, with 5 bases of the junction left unmatched. DNA for the CDR3: TGTGCCAGCAGAGCCCGGGACAGCTACAATGAGCAGTTCTTC. This sequence encodes CASRARDSYNEQFF.

This clonotype was seen more than once but under ten times. This sequence joins TRBV12-3 or TRBV12-4 and TRBJ1-1, with D perhaps TRBD1 (5 bases). Trimming cost V 4 bases and J 11 bases, with 20 bases left between them. This CDR3 is built from 14 residues. CDR3 sequence reads: CASSSWGLGIGAFF. The CDR3 nucleotides read TGTGCCAGCAGTTCGTGGGGACTGGGGATTGGGGCTTTCTTT.

This clonotype appeared a few times. The V and J genes are TRBV3-1 and TRBJ2-1; 8 nucleotides line up with TRBD1. The CDR3 loop spans 16 amino acids. V was clipped by 0 bases and J by 3 bases; unmatched bases: 4. Germline CDR1 LGHDT, CDR2 YNNKEL (reference sequence). The CDR3 bases are TGTGCCAGCAGCCAAGATGAGGACAGGGTCTACAATGAGCAGTTCTTC. The encoded protein is CASSQDEDRVYNEQFF.

The table lists this clonotype with a few counts. The rearrangement links TRBV19 to TRBJ1-2; 9 bases are shared with TRBD1. V dropped 5 bases and J dropped 3; count of bases not matched to a gene: 7. The CDR3 spans 15 residues. The germline CDR1 and CDR2 sequences are LNHDA and SQIVND (reference sequence). The DNA of the CDR3 is TGTGCCAGTAGTCCGGGACAGGGCTATTACTATGGCTACACCTTC. Protein: CASSPGQGYYYGYTF.

This clonotype was found a few times. This sequence joins TRBV2 and TRBJ2-7, with D unclear. The CDR3 runs 12 residues. Trimming pared 10 bases from V and 6 bases from J, leaving 16 bases between. Germline CDR1 and CDR2: SNHLY and FYNNEI. CDR3 in DNA: TGTGCCACCTCGGAGAATTTGAGCGAGCAGTACTTC. Protein product: CATSENLSEQYF.

The rearrangement uses TRBV27 and TRBJ1-3, with D uncertain. Germline CDR1 is MNHEY and CDR2 is SMNVEV (reference sequence). This CDR3 region has 12 residues. V shed 7 bases and J shed 4 bases, with 8 bases lying between them. In DNA, the CDR3 is TGTGCCAGCATGGGAAGGGGAAACACCATATATTTT. As protein: CASMGRGNTIYF.

This clonotype was counted at least ten times. The rearrangement links TRBV4-3 to TRBJ1-6, with TRBD1 matching 11 bases. Germline V lookup: CDR1 LGHNA, CDR2 YSLEER. CDR3 length: 16 residues. Unmatched junction bases numbered 9, after V lost 4 bases and J lost 10 bases. This chain's CDR3 is CASSPTSGTGGSPLHF. In DNA, the CDR3 is TGCGCCAGCAGCCCCACGTCCGGGACAGGGGGATCACCCCTCCACTTT.

This chain joins TRBV25-1 and TRBJ2-2; TRBD1 aligns across 9 bases. Germline-derived CDR1 and CDR2 are MGHDK and SYGVNS. The CDR3 has 15 amino acids. V gave up 1 base and J gave up 7 bases; unmatched junction bases: 4. The CDR3 reads CASSEWGQGIGELFF. The CDR3 DNA follows: TGTGCCAGCAGTGAATGGGGACAGGGAATCGGGGAGCTGTTTTTT.

There are a few counts of this clonotype. This chain uses TRBV29-1 with TRBJ2-1; perhaps TRBD1 as D (5 bases). This CDR3 is built from 12 residues. Germline V CDR1 and CDR2: SQVTM, ANQGSEA. With 4 bases removed from V and 7 bases from J, the gap between germline ends came to 11 bases. The CDR3 nucleotides are TGCAGCGTTGGAGACAGATTGAATGAGCAGTTCTTC. The encoded protein is CSVGDRLNEQFF.

Details on this clonotype: Possible read error: a much larger clone is one base away. The CDR3 spells CASSYWENTEAFF. In nucleotides, the CDR3 is TGTGCCAGCAGTTACTGGGAGAACACTGAAGCTTTCTTT. V is TRBV6-6 and J is TRBJ1-1; D gene unclear. Germline V lookup: CDR1 MNHNY, CDR2 SVGAGI (reference sequence). The CDR3 runs 13 residues. The V gene lost 1 base and the J gene lost 1 base, with 4 bases spanning the gap.

J is TRBJ2-5 and V is TRBV13, with 12 bases fitting TRBD2. V dropped 3 bases and J dropped 5; count of bases not matched to a gene: 10. The CDR3 length is 17 residues. Germline values: CDR1 PRHDT, CDR2 FYEKMQ (reference sequence). For the CDR3, the DNA is TGTGCCAGCAGCTTGGGGCTAGCGGGAGGGCCGATGGAGACCCAGTACTTC. Amino acids: CASSLGLAGGPMETQYF.

The V and J genes are TRBV15 and TRBJ1-2, with 9 bases fitting TRBD1. V lost 2 bases to trimming and J lost 10 bases; unmatched junction nucleotides: 8. Germline V lookup: CDR1 LNHNV, CDR2 YYDKDF (reference sequence). This CDR3 region has 14 residues. The CDR3 DNA sequence: TGTGCCACCAGCAGACTCCCGGGACAGGGATTCTACACCTTC. It codes for CATSRLPGQGFYTF.